The sequence of this T cell receptor (beta chain) was determined in a study of cytomegalovirus exposure and HLA in healthy donors. Looked up from germline, CDR1 is MGHRA and CDR2 is YSYEKL. Trimming removed 4 bases from V and 0 bases from J, with 16 bases in between. The CDR3 has 16 amino acids. Vbeta (60) and Jbeta (13) primers were used in the PCR. Repertoires were generated with immunoSEQ multiplex PCR, while TCRdb's copy carries only in-frame clones and drops some. This table holds some 90,000 clones, over 75% found once. V usage is TRBV4-1 and J usage is TRBJ2-7, with D perhaps TRBD2 (6 bases). The sequence was obtained from a young man in good health and CMV-seropositive. The specimen was PBMCs. CDR3: CASSPFGGTLSYEQYF. The CDR3 region has the DNA TGCGCCAGCAGCCCTTTTGGGGGGACCCTCTCCTACGAGCAGTACTTC.